Below, one T cell receptor beta chain is given with its context. Its specificity is unknown. The source of the sample is a study of molecular identifiers for immune sequencing clone quantification. Study conclusions and caveats: Underestimated sizes of highly expanded clones could result from identical TCR molecules that share a barcode.

V shed 1 base and J shed 6 bases, with 17 bases lying between them. Germline lookup yields CDR1 PRHDT and CDR2 FYEKMQ (reference sequence). The CDR3 runs 16 residues. MiXCR, applied by TCRdb to the PCR reads, yields one record per CDR3 protein. The table shows about 510,000 distinct CDR3 sequences, with less than 30% occurring only once. The clonotype comes from a human donor in good health. Some libraries in this study had Jurkat cell RNA spiked in. The sample was naive CD8+ T cells from blood, with Jurkat cell RNA spiked in. Subset meaning: FACS-sorted CD8+CD4-CCR7+CD45RA+ naive T cells. The genes are TRBV13 and TRBJ2-3; weak D call: TRBD2 (6 bases). Here the CDR3 reads CASSLEAGPEEDTQYF. The DNA for the CDR3 is TGTGCCAGCAGCTTAGAAGCGGGCCCTGAGGAGGATACGCAGTATTTT.